Shown below are 13 T cell receptor beta chains from a single sample sequenced in a study of blood T cells in healthy people across ages. A sample-barcoded 5' primer and a J-beta primer mix were used in a second PCR of roughly 6 to 11 cycles. Via MiXCR, TCRdb re-called the 5' RACE reads, giving one row per CDR3 protein. The repertoire holds roughly 1.7 million distinct CDR3 sequences, with 30% to 35% as singletons. Sequencing was performed on blood. These receptors all stem from a woman in her twenties or thirties in good health.

A few counts support this clonotype. The genes are TRBV27 and TRBJ1-2; a possible D gene is TRBD1 (6 bases). The germline CDR1 and CDR2 sequences are MNHEY and SMNVEV (reference sequence). The V and J ends lost 4 bases and 5 bases respectively, with 23 bases between them. The CDR3 has 17 residues. CDR3 residues: CASSSQGQGGPLYGYTF. Here the CDR3 DNA reads TGTGCCAGCAGTTCCCAGGGACAAGGGGGGCCCCTGTATGGCTACACCTTC.

The table lists this clonotype with a few counts. A much larger clonotype is one base distant, so this may be a read error. The chain uses TRBV10-3 and TRBJ2-5; possibly TRBD1 or TRBD2 for D (5 bases each). This CDR3 region has 15 residues. Germline loops: CDR1 ENHRY, CDR2 SYGVKD. The CDR3 sequence is CTISESPGAQETQYF. As DNA, the CDR3 is TGTACCATCAGTGAGTCCCCCGGGGCGCAAGAGACCCAGTACTTC.

The chain has TRBV20-1 and TRBJ1-5; no reliable D call. Germline CDR1 and CDR2: DFQATT and SNEGSKA (reference sequence). The CDR3 is 12 amino acids. Trimming shortened V by 4 bases and J by 4 bases, and 8 bases separated the two germline ends. Here the CDR3 DNA reads TGCAGTGCTACTCAAGGAAATCAGCCCCAGCATTTT. It translates to CSATQGNQPQHF.

The V call is TRBV2, the J call TRBJ2-1; tentatively, D is TRBD2 (6 bases). Trimming shortened V by 6 bases and J by 9 bases, and 24 bases separated the two germline ends. The CDR3 loop spans 16 amino acids. CDR1 and CDR2 from the germline V gene are SNHLY and FYNNEI. CDR3: CASSTSAAGQYGEQFF. CDR3 coding DNA: TGTGCCAGCAGCACCTCGGCGGCGGGGCAGTACGGTGAGCAGTTCTTC. The full variable domain, with the rest looked up from reference TRBV2 and TRBJ2-1, is EPEVTQTPSHQVTQMGQEVILRCVPISNHLYFYWYRQILGQKVEFLVSFYNNEISEKSEIFDDQFSVERPDGSNFTLKIRSTKLEDSAMYFCASSTSAAGQYGEQFFGPGTRLTVL.

The chain carries TRBV27 and TRBJ2-7; 12 nucleotides line up with TRBD1. The CDR3 runs 16 residues. CDR1 and CDR2 (germline): MNHEY, SMNVEV (reference sequence). The junction had 11 bases not matched to a gene; V was cut back by 7 bases and J by 4 bases. CDR3 sequence: CASILNPGQGAYEQYF. The CDR3 DNA reads TGTGCCAGCATCTTAAACCCGGGACAGGGGGCATACGAGCAGTACTTC.

On this clonotype itself: A read error is possible here, since a much larger clone lies one base away. V usage is TRBV5-1 and J usage is TRBJ2-2; D is tentatively TRBD1 or TRBD2 (5 bases each). There are 13 residues in the CDR3. Germline assignment: CDR1 SGHRS and CDR2 YFSETQ. The CDR3: CASSLTLRGEPFF. The CDR3 coding sequence is TGCGCCAGCAGCTTGACCCTGAGAGGGGAGCCGTTTTTT.

V and J are TRBV20-1 and TRBJ2-1; TRBD1 matches 10 bases. This CDR3 is 15 amino acids long. Germline values: CDR1 DFQATT, CDR2 SNEGSKA (reference sequence). V dropped 6 bases and J dropped 6; count of bases not matched to a gene: 11. The CDR3 loop is CSARQGAGRCNEQFF. The DNA for the CDR3 is TGCAGTGCGCGACAGGGGGCGGGTAGGTGCAATGAGCAGTTCTTC.

The J gene is TRBJ2-2, the V gene TRBV6-6; no clear D. The CDR3 is 12 residues long. Per the germline V gene, CDR1 is MNHNY and CDR2 is SVGAGI (reference sequence). Deletions cut 10 bases from V and 7 bases from J, with 13 bases between. CDR3 protein: CATGGLGGELFF. The CDR3, as DNA: TGTGCCACCGGTGGGCTAGGCGGGGAGCTGTTTTTT.

The sample holds a few counts of this clonotype. The V and J genes are TRBV6-4 and TRBJ2-7; possibly TRBD2 for D (5 bases). The V gene's germline CDR1 is MRHNA and CDR2 SNTAGT. Trimming shortened V by 6 bases and J by 2 bases, and 20 bases separated the two germline ends. The length of the CDR3 is 16 residues. CDR3 sequence reads: CASSHPDGNVTYEQYF. DNA for the CDR3: TGTGCCAGCAGCCACCCGGACGGGAACGTCACCTACGAGCAGTACTTC.

Concerning this clonotype itself: The germline gene is not matched at one end of the junction; a read error may be the cause. The chain combines TRBV7-9 with TRBJ2-1; 8 nucleotides match TRBD2. CDR1 is SEHNR, CDR2 FQNEAQ, per germline (reference sequence). This CDR3 is 16 amino acids long. The CDR3 DNA follows: TGTGCCAGCAGCTTCAAAGCGGGGGTGTCCTACAATGGGCAGTTCTTC. Protein: CASSFKAGVSYNGQFF.

Note on this clonotype: This CDR3 fails to terminate in the conserved phenylalanine or tryptophan, so it likely reflects a read error. The chain uses TRBV18 and TRBJ2-7; 8 bases match TRBD2. Germline-derived CDR1 and CDR2 are KGHSH and LQKENI. Trimming cost V 3 bases and J 4 bases; bases outside gene matches: 8. The CDR3 spans 15 residues. Here the CDR3 reads CASSPLAGIGYEQYL. The CDR3 bases are TGTGCCAGCTCACCCTTAGCGGGAATAGGTTACGAGCAGTACCTC.

The chain combines TRBV6-1 with TRBJ2-7; D is uncertain. The CDR3 is made up of 14 amino acids. V was pared by 0 bases and J by 3 bases, with 9 bases between. Germline CDR1 MNHNS, CDR2 SASEGT. CDR3 DNA sequence: TGTGCCAGCAGTGAAGCCGGCAGCTGCTACGAGCAGTACTTC. Encoded protein: CASSEAGSCYEQYF.

This clonotype was recorded many times. The rearrangement links TRBV3-1 to TRBJ2-5; no clear D gene. V was pared by 0 bases and J by 6 bases, with 8 bases between. The CDR3 runs to 13 residues. Germline V lookup: CDR1 LGHDT, CDR2 YNNKEL (reference sequence). CDR3 DNA: TGTGCCAGCAGCCAAGATGGCATGAAGACCCAGTACTTC. Amino acid sequence: CASSQDGMKTQYF.